The clone carrying this TCR beta chain was seen a single time. This specimen comes from a study of blood T cell repertoires in COVID-19. On the study more broadly: Specimens from acute and convalescent COVID-19 originated in the United States, Italy and Spain. From T cells, B-cell-depleted T cells, or PBMCs came the material, which was cDNA or gDNA.

V dropped 0 bases and J dropped 4 bases, with 9 bases sitting between them. The CDR3 runs to 14 residues. Germline-derived CDR1 and CDR2 are LGHNA and YSLEER. Methods used by the authors: Nucleated cell number was recorded as an estimate derived from reference gene primer amplification. The data were produced by immunoSEQ multiplex PCR, yet TCRdb's version contains in-frame clones alone and is incomplete. V and J calls and clone size are copied from that table; D and trimming were computed from the DNA. The data contain around 200,000 clones, approximately 85% of them singletons. This TCR was recovered from a woman older than 75 with acute or convalescent COVID-19. The sequenced material came from peripheral blood. The chain has TRBV4-3 and TRBJ2-5; tentative D call: TRBD2 (6 bases). The CDR3 DNA sequence: TGCGCCAGCAGCCAAGAGATGGGACTAGAGACCCAGTACTTC. It specifies CASSQEMGLETQYF.